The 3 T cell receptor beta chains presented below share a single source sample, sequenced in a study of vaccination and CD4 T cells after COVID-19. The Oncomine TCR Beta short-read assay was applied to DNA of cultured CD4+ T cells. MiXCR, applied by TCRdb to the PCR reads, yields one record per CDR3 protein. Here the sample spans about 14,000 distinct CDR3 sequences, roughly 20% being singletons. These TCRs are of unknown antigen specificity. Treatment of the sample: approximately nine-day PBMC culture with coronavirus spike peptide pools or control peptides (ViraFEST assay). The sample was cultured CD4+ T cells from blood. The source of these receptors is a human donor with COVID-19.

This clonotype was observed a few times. The CDR3 region is CASRTDPGDSETQYF. CDR3 DNA sequence: TGTGCCAGCAGGACGGATCCAGGGGATAGTGAGACCCAGTACTTC. The chain has TRBV25-1 and TRBJ2-5, with D possibly TRBD1 on 6 matching bases. Germline V gene sequence: CDR1 MGHDK, CDR2 SYGVNS. V was trimmed by 6 bases and J by 5 bases, leaving 19 bases between them. This CDR3 is built from 15 residues.

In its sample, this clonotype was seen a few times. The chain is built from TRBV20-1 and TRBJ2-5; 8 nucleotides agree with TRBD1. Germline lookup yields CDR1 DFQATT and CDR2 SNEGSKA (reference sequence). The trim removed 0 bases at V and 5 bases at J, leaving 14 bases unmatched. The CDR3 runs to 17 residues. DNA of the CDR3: TGCAGTGCTAGAGATTTGGCCCGCGGACAGGGTGACGAGACCCAGTACTTC. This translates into CSARDLARGQGDETQYF.

The CDR3 DNA is TGTGCCGCGACCCAGGGTGGATCTTCACCCCTCCACTTT. This codes for CAATQGGSSPLHF. V is TRBV10-3 and J is TRBJ1-6; weak D call: TRBD1 (5 bases). The CDR3 has 13 amino acids. CDR1 is ENHRY, CDR2 SYGVKD, per germline. V was pared by 11 bases and J by 9 bases, with 17 bases between.